The next 9 T cell receptor beta chains were all read from a single sample in a study of neurological immune-mediated disorders. TCRdb re-analysed the 5' RACE reads in MiXCR, keeping a single row per CDR3 protein. The sample carries more than 70,000 distinct CDR3 sequences, approximately 17% recorded once. Sequencing was performed on PBMCs. The source of these receptors is a woman between 35 and 50 years old in good health.

Concerning this clonotype: This may arise from a read error, as a much more abundant clone is one base away. This chain uses TRBV5-1 with TRBJ1-1, with D perhaps matching TRBD1 (5 bases). The germline V gene encodes CDR1 SGHRS and CDR2 YFSETQ. This CDR3 spans 13 amino acids. CDR3 sequence (DNA): TGCGCCAGCAGCTTGGGACAGAACACTGAAACTTTCTTT. It translates to CASSLGQNTETFF.

In this sample, this clonotype turned up many times. The chain combines TRBV20-1 with TRBJ1-3; D is uncertain. Per germline, CDR1 DFQATT and CDR2 SNEGSKA (reference sequence). The CDR3 has 12 amino acids. V lost 4 bases, J lost 4 bases, and 8 bases lay in between. The CDR3: CSAMGGGNTIYF. The CDR3 DNA reads as TGCAGTGCTATGGGAGGAGGAAACACCATATATTTT.

This clonotype was counted many times. V is TRBV5-1 and J is TRBJ2-1; 12 nucleotides agree with TRBD2. Per germline, CDR1 SGHRS and CDR2 YFSETQ. The CDR3 consists of 17 residues. J was trimmed by 5 bases and V by 4 bases; bases with no gene match: 10. The CDR3 DNA sequence: TGCGCCAGCAGCCCGGTCCCTAGCGGGGGGGCTAACAATGAGCAGTTCTTC. It specifies CASSPVPSGGANNEQFF.

This clonotype was observed a few times. The chain links TRBV19 to TRBJ2-6; D is uncertain. CDR1 LNHDA and CDR2 SQIVND come from the germline V gene (reference sequence). The V gene lost 1 base and the J gene lost 0 bases, with 7 bases spanning the gap. The CDR3 is 16 residues long. CDR3 residues: CASSIVRVSGANVLTF. The DNA of the CDR3 is TGTGCCAGTAGTATAGTCCGCGTCTCTGGGGCCAACGTCCTGACTTTC.

V is TRBV5-1 and J is TRBJ2-2; possibly TRBD2 for D (6 bases). The germline V gene encodes CDR1 SGHRS and CDR2 YFSETQ. V lost 5 bases and J lost 0, with 8 bases in between. The CDR3 length is 14 residues. Here the CDR3 reads CASRWGANTGELFF. The CDR3 region has the DNA TGCGCCAGCAGATGGGGGGCGAACACCGGGGAGCTGTTTTTT.

The table lists this clonotype with many counts. CDR3 nucleotide sequence: TGTGCCACCAGCAGAGAGGCGGGGGCTTACCAAGAGACCCAGTACTTC. Its protein product is CATSREAGAYQETQYF. The chain couples TRBV15 to TRBJ2-5; maybe TRBD2 (7 bases). Between the trimmed V and J ends, which lost 0 bases and 0 bases, there was a span of 11 bases. Germline V lookup: CDR1 LNHNV, CDR2 YYDKDF (reference sequence). The CDR3 length is 16 residues.

J is TRBJ2-7 and V is TRBV5-6; 15 bases match TRBD2. The germline V gene encodes CDR1 SGHDT and CDR2 YYEEEE. V shed 4 bases and J 0 bases; nucleotides not matched to a gene: 5. CDR3 length equals 17 residues. The CDR3 DNA reads TGTGCCAGCAGCCCGGGACTAGCGGGGGGAAGCTCCTACGAGCAGTACTTC. It codes for CASSPGLAGGSSYEQYF.

This clonotype was seen ten or more times. In DNA form, the CDR3 reads TGCGCCAGCAGCTTTCCCTCGACAGGGACCGTCACAGATACGCAGTATTTT. It encodes CASSFPSTGTVTDTQYF. The J gene is TRBJ2-3, the V gene TRBV5-1; 7 nucleotides align to TRBD1. Germline V gene lookup returns CDR1 SGHRS and CDR2 YFSETQ. CDR3 size: 17 residues. The V and J ends lost 2 bases and 2 bases, in that order; junction bases with no gene match: 11. The full variable domain, with the rest looked up from reference TRBV5-1 and TRBJ2-3, is KAGVTQTPRYLIKTRGQQVTLSCSPISGHRSVSWYQQTPGQGLQFLFEYFSETQRNKGNFPGRFSGRQFSNSRSEMNVSTLELGDSALYLCASSFPSTGTVTDTQYFGPGTRLTVL.

Only a few counts were recorded for this clonotype. V usage is TRBV4-1 and J usage is TRBJ2-7, with D perhaps matching TRBD1 (5 bases). Germline V CDR1 and CDR2: MGHRA, YSYEKL. V lost 0 bases to trimming and J lost 2 bases, with 11 bases between them. There are 15 residues in the CDR3. Written as DNA, the CDR3 is TGCGCCAGCAGCCAAGATTTTACAGGAGCCTACGAGCAGTACGTC. Its protein is CASSQDFTGAYEQYV.